The next 10 T cell receptor beta chains were all read from a single sample in a study of shared clonotypes between healthy human individuals. This table comes from immunoSEQ multiplex PCR, and its TCRdb copy is limited to in-frame clones, with some not included. There are about 2.2 million clones in the sample; approximately 92% occur only once, and about 1.7% lies in the top ten. Cells designated naive CD8 were CD45RO-negative and were positively selected for CCR7, with terminally differentiated effector memory CD45RA+ cells excluded. Sequencing was carried out using naive CD8+ T cells from PBMCs. All receptors come from a man between 18 and 35 years old in good health. Some clones in this sample may be carry-over from other donors' samples.

CDR3: CASSFPLAGEPGDYNEQFF. The DNA for the CDR3 is TGTGCCAGCAGCTTTCCTCTAGCGGGGGAACCTGGTGATTACAATGAGCAGTTCTTC. The chain recombines TRBV7-9 with TRBJ2-1, with 10 positions matching TRBD2. Germline V gene sequence: CDR1 SEHNR, CDR2 FQNEAQ (reference sequence). The CDR3 spans 19 residues. V trimming: 3 bases; J trimming: 4 bases; junction bases outside the gene matches: 15.

This sequence joins TRBV12-5 and TRBJ1-2; D remains unclear. The CDR3 runs 16 residues. The V gene's germline CDR1 is LGHNT and CDR2 FRNRAP. Trimming took off 2 bases at V and 0 bases at J, with 13 bases between the two ends. CDR3 DNA: TGTGCTAGTGGTTTGTCACCAGCAGCAACTAACTATGGCTACACCTTC. Translating it yields CASGLSPAATNYGYTF.

This chain uses TRBV27 with TRBJ2-7; 13 nucleotides line up with TRBD2. The trim removed 5 bases at V and 6 bases at J, leaving 7 bases unmatched. The CDR3 is 15 amino acids. Germline-derived CDR1 and CDR2 are MNHEY and SMNVEV (reference sequence). The CDR3 DNA sequence: TGTGCCAGCAGTACAGGACTAGCGGGAGTATTCGAGCAGTACTTC. It translates to CASSTGLAGVFEQYF.

For this clone: In the same sample, other DNA sequences code for this CDR3. V usage is TRBV27 and J usage is TRBJ2-7; 8 bases agree with TRBD2. V shed 3 bases and J 4 bases; nucleotides not matched to a gene: 2. Germline CDR1 and CDR2: MNHEY and SMNVEV (reference sequence). This CDR3 region has 13 residues. The CDR3 coding sequence is TGTGCCAGCAGTTTTCTAGCGGGTTACGAGCAGTACTTC. Its translation: CASSFLAGYEQYF.

The gene calls are TRBV11-2 and TRBJ2-7, with 8 bases that match TRBD1. The V segment lost 1 base and the J segment 4 bases; nucleotides outside the gene matches: 6. This CDR3 has 15 residues. Germline V CDR1 and CDR2: SGHAT, FQNNGV. The CDR3 spells CASSLGQGARYEQYF. As DNA, the CDR3 is TGTGCCAGCAGCTTAGGTCAGGGGGCGCGGTACGAGCAGTACTTC. The full variable domain, in which reference TRBV11-2 and TRBJ2-7 provide the parts outside the CDR3, is EAGVAQSPRYKIIEKRQSVAFWCNPISGHATLYWYQQILGQGPKLLIQFQNNGVVDDSQLPKDRFSAERLKGVDSTLKIQPAKLEDSAVYLCASSLGQGARYEQYFGPGTRLTVT.

The V call is TRBV29-1, the J call TRBJ1-1; TRBD1 agrees at 7 bases. V gave up 5 bases and J gave up 3 bases; unmatched junction bases: 9. Germline V lookup: CDR1 SQVTM, CDR2 ANQGSEA. The CDR3 runs 14 residues. The CDR3 is CSVLVAGGYTEAFF. The CDR3 DNA is TGCAGCGTTTTGGTTGCAGGGGGGTACACTGAAGCTTTCTTT.

The chain links TRBV6-1 to TRBJ2-7, with 14 bases identical to TRBD2. From germline, CDR1 is MNHNS and CDR2 SASEGT. The CDR3 loop spans 18 amino acids. V gave up 5 bases and J gave up 6 bases; unmatched junction bases: 15. CDR3 amino acids: CASSKEWGGLAGEREQYF. The DNA of the CDR3 is TGTGCCAGCAGTAAAGAGTGGGGGGGACTAGCGGGAGAGCGCGAGCAGTACTTC.

V gene TRBV6-5 combines with J gene TRBJ1-1; D is unclear. V gave up 4 bases and J gave up 1 base, with 7 bases separating them. The V gene's germline CDR1 is MNHEY and CDR2 SVGAGI. The CDR3 has 13 residues. CDR3 nucleotide sequence: TGTGCCAGCAGTTCGGGATGGAACACTGAAGCTTTCTTT. Protein sequence: CASSSGWNTEAFF.

The rearrangement links TRBV6-6 to TRBJ2-7; 7 bases agree with TRBD2. The length of the CDR3 is 16 residues. From germline, CDR1 is MNHNY and CDR2 SVGAGI (reference sequence). Trimming removed 0 bases from V and 4 bases from J; junction bases left unmatched: 9. The chain's CDR3 is CASSYSRGGSRYEQYF. The CDR3 DNA sequence: TGTGCCAGCAGTTACTCGAGAGGCGGGAGTCGGTACGAGCAGTACTTC.

The chain couples TRBV7-2 to TRBJ2-4, with no clear D. Trimming pared 4 bases from V and 12 bases from J, leaving 13 bases between. The germline V gene has CDR1 SGHTA and CDR2 FQGNSA. The CDR3 sequence is 12 residues long. In nucleotides, the CDR3 is TGTGCCAGCAGCTCCGGGCCGCTGGATCAGTACTTC. Amino acid sequence: CASSSGPLDQYF.